Sequencing of this TCR beta chain was carried out in a study of T cells in narcolepsy. Study in general: Donors had narcolepsy type 1 or type 2, or were healthy controls.

This CDR3 is 14 amino acids long. Looked up from germline, CDR1 is LNHDA and CDR2 is SQIVND (reference sequence). The ends were cut back, 5 bases at V and 2 bases at J, with 9 bases in the middle. Broader study findings: HCRT-specific and TRIB2-specific autoreactive clonotypes appeared among same-patient CSF and blood CD4+ clonotypes. Reportedly, autoreactive clonotypes were serially detected in patients' blood but not controls'. In some patient and control memory CD4+ samples, autoreactive clones were absent.

Only in-frame clones appear in the TCRdb table, and some are missing; sequencing was by immunoSEQ multiplex PCR. The sample has some 20,000 clones, under 85% seen once. Regarding this clone: The antigen is undetermined.

The material sequenced was memory (CD45RA-) CD4+ T cells from blood. The chain couples TRBV19 to TRBJ2-2; no reliable D call. The TCR comes from a human donor in good health. The CDR3 DNA reads TGTGCCAGTAGTGCACTGCCAAACACCGGGGAGCTGTTTTTT. Encoded protein: CASSALPNTGELFF.